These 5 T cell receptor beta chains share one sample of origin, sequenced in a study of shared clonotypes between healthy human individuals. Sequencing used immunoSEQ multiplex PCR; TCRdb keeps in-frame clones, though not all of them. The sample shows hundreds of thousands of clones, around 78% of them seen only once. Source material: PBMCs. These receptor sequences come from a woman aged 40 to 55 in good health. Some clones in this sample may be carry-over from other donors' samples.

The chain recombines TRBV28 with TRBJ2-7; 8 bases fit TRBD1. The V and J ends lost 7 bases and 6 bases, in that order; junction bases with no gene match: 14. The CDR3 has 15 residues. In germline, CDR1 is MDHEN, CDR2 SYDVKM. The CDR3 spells CASNLSGTGSTEQYF. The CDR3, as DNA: TGTGCCAGCAATCTTTCCGGGACAGGTTCGACCGAGCAGTACTTC.

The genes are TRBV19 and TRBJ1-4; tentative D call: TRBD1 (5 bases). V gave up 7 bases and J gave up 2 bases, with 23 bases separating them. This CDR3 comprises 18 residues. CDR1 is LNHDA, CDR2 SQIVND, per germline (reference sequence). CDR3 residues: CASTTGRDSGITNEKLFF. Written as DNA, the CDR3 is TGTGCCAGTACCACGGGGAGAGACAGCGGTATCACTAATGAAAAACTGTTTTTT.

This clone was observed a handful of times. In DNA, the CDR3 is TGTGCCAGCAGCTTGGGGGCAGGCGTAGATGAAAAACTGTTTTTT. As protein: CASSLGAGVDEKLFF. The chain combines TRBV5-4 with TRBJ1-4, with no clear D. Germline-derived CDR1 and CDR2 are SGHNT and YYREEE (reference sequence). The ends were cut back, 0 bases at V and 6 bases at J, with 12 bases in the middle. The CDR3 extends over 15 amino acids.

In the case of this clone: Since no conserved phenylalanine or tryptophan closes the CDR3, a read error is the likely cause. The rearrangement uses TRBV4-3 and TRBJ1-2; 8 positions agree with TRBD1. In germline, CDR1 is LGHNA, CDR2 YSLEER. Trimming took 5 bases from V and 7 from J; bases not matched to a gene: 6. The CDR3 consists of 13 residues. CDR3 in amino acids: CASSGGQGLGYTS. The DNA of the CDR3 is TGCGCCAGCAGCGGAGGACAGGGTCTTGGCTACACCTCC.

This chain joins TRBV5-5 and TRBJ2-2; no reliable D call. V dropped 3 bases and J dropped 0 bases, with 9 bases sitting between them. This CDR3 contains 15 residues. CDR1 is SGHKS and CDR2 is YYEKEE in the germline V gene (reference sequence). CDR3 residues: CASSSFLANTGELFF. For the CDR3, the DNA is TGTGCCAGCAGCTCATTTCTCGCGAACACCGGGGAGCTGTTTTTT.